Listed below are T cell receptor beta chains from one sample, sequenced in a study of T cells in localized non-small cell lung cancer. Profiling relied on immunoSEQ multiplex PCR, and the TCRdb table lists in-frame clones only, not all of them. The sample shows roughly 20,000 clones, around 89% of them seen only once. Sequencing was performed on peripheral blood, taken before any cancer treatment. Every receptor here comes from a man aged 40-75 years with stage I lung adenocarcinoma. The conserved cysteine and the conserved F or W are not part of the CDR3 here. A D gene is named only where the DNA matches it firmly.

TRBJ1-2,NA,TRBV6-1,ASSVTGANYGYT
TRBJ2-3,TRBD1,TRBV9,ASSARTGVDTQY
TRBJ2-3,NA,TRBV27,ASSLSPAARGTDTQY
TRBJ1-4,NA,TRBV28,ASSLPRSQKLF
TRBJ2-2,TRBD1,TRBV27,ASSFWTGSNTGELF
TRBJ1-1,NA,TRBV19,ASSSGVNTEAF
TRBJ2-7,NA,TRBV29-1,SVEDLGGAGYEQY
TRBJ1-3,NA,TRBV25-1,ACSGHGSGNTIY
TRBJ1-1,TRBD1,TRBV30,AWRAGQGTTEAF
TRBJ2-1,NA,TRBV11-2,ASSLDGGALNEQF
TRBJ2-1,NA,TRBV7-3,ASSFLPVSSYNEQF
TRBJ2-6,NA,TRBV30,AWSVVRGGANVLT
TRBJ2-7,TRBD1,TRBV7-8,ASSEGTAYEQY
TRBJ2-3,NA,TRBV19,ASSFGTLADTQY
TRBJ2-3,NA,TRBV19,ASSTGLTDTQY
TRBJ2-1,NA,TRBV20-1,SARDDHEQF
TRBJ2-3,TRBD2,TRBV6-6,ASSQGLAYSDTQY
TRBJ1-2,TRBD1,TRBV6-5,ASRPGQGAIYT
TRBJ1-1,TRBD1,TRBV6-1,ASSDRGRLNTEAF
TRBJ1-5,TRBD1,TRBV4-1,ASSQRTGANQPQH
TRBJ2-2,NA,TRBV4-2,ASSQGRARNTGELF
TRBJ1-2,NA,TRBV6-1,ASSAQIYGYT
TRBJ1-5,NA,TRBV21-1,ASSKSRWDRARNQPQH
TRBJ2-7,TRBD2,TRBV6-6,ASSPLAGGAYEQY
TRBJ2-3,NA,TRBV9,ASSPDVGPNTDTQY
TRBJ2-3,TRBD2,TRBV2,ASRRTSGGDTDTQY
TRBJ2-3,TRBD2,TRBV5-4,ASSFSGGVSDTQY
TRBJ1-6,TRBD1,TRBV6-5,ASCRDRINSPLH
TRBJ1-1,TRBD1,TRBV27,ASSTQRQGEGAF
TRBJ2-3,NA,TRBV7-2,ASSARLNGDTQY
TRBJ1-6,NA,TRBV28,ASSKGQANSPLH
TRBJ1-3,NA,TRBV14,ASSQFNTAVTIY
TRBJ2-1,TRBD2,TRBV19,ASSSREAPYNEQF
TRBJ2-3,NA,TRBV6-1,ASSDGVPDTQY
TRBJ2-1,NA,TRBV6-5,ASSYHPSSYNEQF
TRBJ2-3,NA,TRBV27,ASSIPGAYWKGTQY
TRBJ2-7,NA,TRBV4-1,ASSQGIGSYEQY
TRBJ2-1,TRBD2,TRBV7-2,ASRTAGDNEQF
TRBJ1-1,NA,TRBV9,ASSVAPMNTEAF
TRBJ2-1,TRBD2,TRBV15,ATTTSGRAGEQF
TRBJ2-7,NA,TRBV20-1,SAGYGEQY
TRBJ2-5,TRBD2,TRBV5-1,ASSPGGTETQY
TRBJ1-5,TRBD1,TRBV4-1,ASGTGGRNQPQH
TRBJ1-2,NA,TRBV6-5,ASSYGASSNYGYT
TRBJ1-6,NA,TRBV7-2,ASSLPPGSNSPLH
TRBJ2-7,NA,TRBV11-2,ASSLEGGTAYEQY
NA,TRBD2,TRBV4-2,ASRGLAGGSNTGELF
TRBJ2-2,NA,TRBV11-3,ASSRTANTGELF
TRBJ1-1,NA,TRBV19,ASTSGDRRNTEAF
TRBJ2-7,NA,TRBV6-1,ASSAGPYNSEQY